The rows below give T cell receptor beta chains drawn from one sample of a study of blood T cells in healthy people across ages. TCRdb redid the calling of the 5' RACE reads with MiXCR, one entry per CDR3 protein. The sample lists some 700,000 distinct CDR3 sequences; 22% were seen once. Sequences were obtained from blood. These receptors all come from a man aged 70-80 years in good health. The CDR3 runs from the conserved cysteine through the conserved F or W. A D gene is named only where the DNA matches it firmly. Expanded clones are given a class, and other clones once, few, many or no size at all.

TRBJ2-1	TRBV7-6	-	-	CASSLLGHTYNEQFF	TGTGCCAGCAGCTTACTAGGGCATACCTACAATGAGCAGTTCTTC
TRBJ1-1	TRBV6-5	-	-	CASRPPQGLNTEAFF	TGTGCCAGCAGGCCCCCGCAGGGTTTGAACACTGAAGCTTTCTTT
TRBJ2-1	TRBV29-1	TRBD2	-	CSVEGVAGSSYNEQFF	TGCAGCGTTGAAGGGGTAGCGGGGAGCTCCTACAATGAGCAGTTCTTC
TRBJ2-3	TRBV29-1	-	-	CSVDVPGLSTDTQYF	TGCAGCGTTGACGTTCCGGGACTCAGCACCGATACGCAGTATTTT
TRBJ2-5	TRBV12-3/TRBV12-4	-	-	CASTVLGEETQYF	TGTGCCAGCACCGTCTTGGGGGAAGAGACCCAGTACTTC
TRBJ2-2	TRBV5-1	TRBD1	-	CASSTGQGLSGGLFF	TGCGCCAGCAGCACGGGACAGGGGTTGTCCGGGGGGCTGTTTTTT
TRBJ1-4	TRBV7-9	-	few	CASSLRADATNEKLFF	TGTGCCAGCAGCTTAAGGGCCGATGCAACTAATGAAAAACTGTTTTTT
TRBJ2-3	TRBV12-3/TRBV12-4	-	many	CASSFTTDTQYF	TGTGCCAGCAGCTTTACCACAGATACGCAGTATTTT
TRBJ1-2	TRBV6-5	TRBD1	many	CASSYQGDGYTF	TGTGCCAGCAGTTACCAGGGGGATGGCTACACCTTC
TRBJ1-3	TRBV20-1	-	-	CSARLGAHSGNTIYF	TGCAGTGCTAGGCTGGGGGCTCACTCTGGAAACACCATATATTTT
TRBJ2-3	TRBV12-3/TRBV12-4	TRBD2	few	CASSTIIAGARDTQYF	TGTGCCAGCAGTACAATAATAGCGGGAGCGAGAGATACGCAGTATTTT
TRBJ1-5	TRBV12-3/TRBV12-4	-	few	CASSFRTPGTGGNQPQHF	TGTGCCAGCAGTTTCCGAACGCCAGGGACGGGGGGCAATCAGCCCCAGCATTTT
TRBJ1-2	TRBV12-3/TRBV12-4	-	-	CASMVRGPLLRGLYGYTF	TGTGCCAGCATGGTGCGGGGCCCACTTTTGAGAGGTCTCTATGGCTACACCTTC
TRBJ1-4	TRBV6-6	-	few	CASSWAGSEKLFF	TGTGCCAGCAGTTGGGCAGGGAGTGAAAAACTGTTTTTT
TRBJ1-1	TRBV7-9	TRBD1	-	CASSLLVQGAEAFF	TGTGCCAGCAGCTTACTAGTCCAGGGGGCTGAAGCTTTCTTT
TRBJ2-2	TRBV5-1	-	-	CASSLVVSGELFF	TGCGCCAGCAGCTTGGTGGTGTCCGGGGAGCTGTTTTTT
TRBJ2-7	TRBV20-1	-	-	CSARDPPGSEQYF	TGCAGTGCTAGAGATCCCCCGGGGAGCGAGCAGTACTTC
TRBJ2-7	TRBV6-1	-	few	CASTLQTGTPIYEQYF	TGTGCCAGCACCTTACAGACTGGGACACCAATTTACGAGCAGTACTTC
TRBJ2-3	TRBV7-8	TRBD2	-	CASTPRGVGTTQYF	TGTGCCAGCACTCCACGGGGGGTGGGTACTACGCAGTATTTT
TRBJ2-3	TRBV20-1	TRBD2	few	CSARGAAGVIDTQYF	TGCAGTGCTAGAGGGGCAGCGGGAGTGATAGATACGCAGTATTTT
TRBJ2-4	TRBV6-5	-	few	CASRPYSDGKNIQYF	TGTGCCAGCAGACCTTATTCGGACGGCAAAAACATTCAGTACTTC
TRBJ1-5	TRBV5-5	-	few	CASSLASDTRIQPQHF	TGTGCCAGCAGCTTGGCCTCGGACACACGAATTCAGCCCCAGCATTTT
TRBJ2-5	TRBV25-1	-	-	CASSEFGETQYF	TGTGCCAGCAGTGAATTTGGGGAGACCCAGTACTTC
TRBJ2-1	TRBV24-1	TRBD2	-	CATSGGGLAGVYEQFF	TGTGCCACCAGTGGCGGGGGCCTAGCGGGAGTCTATGAGCAGTTCTTC
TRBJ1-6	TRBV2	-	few	CASSEARANSPLHF	TGTGCCAGCAGTGAGGCCAGGGCTAATTCACCCCTCCACTTT
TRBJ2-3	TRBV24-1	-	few	CATTSGQITDTQYF	TGTGCCACTACCTCTGGGCAGATCACAGATACGCAGTATTTT
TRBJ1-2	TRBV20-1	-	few	CSARLSHGYTF	TGCAGTGCTAGGTTGAGCCATGGCTACACCTTC
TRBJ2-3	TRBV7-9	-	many	CASSFQGPAYF	TGTGCCAGCAGCTTTCAGGGCCCCGCGTATTTT
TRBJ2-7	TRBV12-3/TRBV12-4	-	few	CASSLGVIYEQYF	TGTGCCAGCAGTTTAGGTGTTATCTACGAGCAGTACTTC
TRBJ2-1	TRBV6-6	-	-	CASSYSVYEQFF	TGTGCCAGCAGTTACTCGGTATATGAGCAGTTCTTC
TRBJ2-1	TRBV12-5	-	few	CASAPGSSYNEQFF	TGTGCTAGTGCCCCCGGGAGCTCCTACAATGAGCAGTTCTTC
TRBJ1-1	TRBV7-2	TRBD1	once	CASSKGDRASEAFF	TGTGCCAGCAGCAAGGGGGACAGGGCCAGTGAAGCTTTCTTT
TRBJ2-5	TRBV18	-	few	CASSPANEETQYF	TGTGCCAGCTCACCTGCTAACGAAGAGACCCAGTACTTC
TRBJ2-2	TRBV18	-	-	CASFPTGWGTGELFF	TGTGCCAGCTTCCCGACAGGATGGGGCACCGGGGAGCTGTTTTTT
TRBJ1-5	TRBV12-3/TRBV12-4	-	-	CASSFGESNQPQHF	TGTGCCAGCAGTTTCGGGGAGAGCAATCAGCCCCAGCATTTT
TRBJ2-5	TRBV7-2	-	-	CASSWGASGSQETQYF	TGTGCCAGCAGCTGGGGGGCTAGCGGATCTCAAGAGACCCAGTACTTC
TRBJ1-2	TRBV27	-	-	CASSLLGQLRAPYGYTF	TGTGCCAGCAGTTTATTGGGACAACTTAGGGCTCCTTATGGCTACACCTTC
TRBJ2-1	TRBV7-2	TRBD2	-	CASSLSGRVSYNEQFF	TGTGCCAGCAGCTTAAGCGGGAGGGTTTCCTACAATGAGCAGTTCTTC
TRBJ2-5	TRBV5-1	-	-	CASSLSDLETQYF	TGCGCCAGCAGCTTAAGCGATCTAGAGACCCAGTACTTC
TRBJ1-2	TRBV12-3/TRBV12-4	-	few	CASSFGVHYGYTF	TGTGCCAGCAGTTTTGGGGTCCACTATGGCTACACCTTC
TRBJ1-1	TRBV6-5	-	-	CASSPGLETEAFF	TGTGCCAGCAGCCCAGGTCTAGAGACTGAAGCTTTCTTT
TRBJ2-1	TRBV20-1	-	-	CSARLRRPLNEQFF	TGCAGTGCTAGACTCCGGCGGCCGCTCAATGAGCAGTTCTTC
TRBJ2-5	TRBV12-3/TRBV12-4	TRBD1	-	CASSPSGQAGETQYF	TGTGCCAGCAGTCCCTCGGGACAGGCTGGGGAGACCCAGTACTTC
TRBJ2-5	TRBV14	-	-	CASARKETQYF	TGTGCCAGCGCGAGAAAAGAGACCCAGTACTTC
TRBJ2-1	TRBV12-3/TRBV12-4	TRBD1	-	CASSRTGQSYNEQFF	TGTGCCAGCAGCCGGACAGGGCAATCCTACAATGAGCAGTTCTTC
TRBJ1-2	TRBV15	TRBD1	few	CATSRGMNRGQGYTF	TGTGCCACCAGCAGAGGAATGAACAGGGGACAGGGCTACACCTTC
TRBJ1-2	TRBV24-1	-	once	CATSNPPSYGYTF	TGTGCCACCAGTAATCCCCCGTCTTATGGCTACACCTTC
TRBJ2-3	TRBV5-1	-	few	CASSWETDTQYF	TGCGCCAGCAGCTGGGAAACAGATACGCAGTATTTT
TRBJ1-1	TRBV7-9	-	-	CASSFRGENTEAFF	TGTGCCAGCAGCTTCCGAGGGGAGAACACTGAAGCTTTCTTT
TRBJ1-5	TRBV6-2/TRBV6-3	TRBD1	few	CASSWRGQANQPQHF	TGTGCCAGCAGTTGGAGAGGACAGGCCAATCAGCCCCAGCATTTT
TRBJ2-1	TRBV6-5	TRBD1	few	CASRDAGTGNNEQFF	TGTGCCAGCAGGGACGCCGGGACAGGGAACAATGAGCAGTTCTTC
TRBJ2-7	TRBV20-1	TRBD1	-	CSAQQGGNWAYEQYF	TGCAGTGCTCAACAGGGGGGAAATTGGGCCTACGAGCAGTACTTC
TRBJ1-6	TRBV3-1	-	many	CASSPTGAQSPLHF	TGTGCCAGCAGCCCGACTGGGGCCCAGTCACCCCTCCACTTT
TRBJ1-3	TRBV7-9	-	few	CASSSIIGNTIYF	TGTGCCAGCAGCTCAATAATAGGAAACACCATATATTTT
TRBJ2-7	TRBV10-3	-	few	CASSGGSDSYEQYF	TGTGCCTCCAGTGGGGGCTCCGACTCCTACGAGCAGTACTTC